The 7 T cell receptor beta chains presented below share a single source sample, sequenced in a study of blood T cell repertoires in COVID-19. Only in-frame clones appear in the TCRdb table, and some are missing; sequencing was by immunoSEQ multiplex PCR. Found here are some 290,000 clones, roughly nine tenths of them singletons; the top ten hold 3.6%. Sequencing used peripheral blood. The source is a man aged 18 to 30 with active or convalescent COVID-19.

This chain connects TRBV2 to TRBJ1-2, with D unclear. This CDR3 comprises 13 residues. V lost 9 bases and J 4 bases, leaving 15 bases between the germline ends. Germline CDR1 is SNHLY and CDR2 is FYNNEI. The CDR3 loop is CASETGISYGYTF. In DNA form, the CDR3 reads TGTGCCAGTGAGACTGGCATTTCCTATGGCTACACCTTC.

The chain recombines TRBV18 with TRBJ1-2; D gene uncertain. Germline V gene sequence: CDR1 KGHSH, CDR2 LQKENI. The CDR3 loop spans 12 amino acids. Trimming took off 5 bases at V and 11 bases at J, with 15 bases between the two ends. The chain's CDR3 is CASSERTGGYTF. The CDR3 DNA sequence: TGTGCCAGCTCAGAGCGGACTGGAGGTTACACCTTC.

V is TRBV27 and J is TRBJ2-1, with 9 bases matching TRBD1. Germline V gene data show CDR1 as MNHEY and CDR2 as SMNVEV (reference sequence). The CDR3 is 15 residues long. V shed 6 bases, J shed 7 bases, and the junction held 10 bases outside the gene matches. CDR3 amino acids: CASSPGTGLTNEQFF. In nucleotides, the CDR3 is TGTGCCAGCAGCCCCGGGACAGGGTTGACGAATGAGCAGTTCTTC.

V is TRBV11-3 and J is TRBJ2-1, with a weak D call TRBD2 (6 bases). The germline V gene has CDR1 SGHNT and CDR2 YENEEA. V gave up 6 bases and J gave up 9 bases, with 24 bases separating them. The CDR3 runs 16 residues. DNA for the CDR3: TGTGCCAGCAGTTTCCTGGGAGGCACGGGCACGGGTGAGCAGTTCTTC. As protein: CASSFLGGTGTGEQFF. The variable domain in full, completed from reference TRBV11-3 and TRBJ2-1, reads EAGVVQSPRYKIIEKKQPVAFWCNPISGHNTLYWYLQNLGQGPELLIRYENEEAVDDSQLPKDRFSAERLKGVDSTLKIQPAELGDSAVYLCASSFLGGTGTGEQFFGPGTRLTVL.

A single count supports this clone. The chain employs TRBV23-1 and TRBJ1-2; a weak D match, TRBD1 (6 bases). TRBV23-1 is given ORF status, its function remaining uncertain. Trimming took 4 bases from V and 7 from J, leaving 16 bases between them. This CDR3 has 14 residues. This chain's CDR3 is CASSRNREASGYTF. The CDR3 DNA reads TGCGCCAGCAGTCGCAACAGGGAAGCCTCTGGCTACACCTTC.

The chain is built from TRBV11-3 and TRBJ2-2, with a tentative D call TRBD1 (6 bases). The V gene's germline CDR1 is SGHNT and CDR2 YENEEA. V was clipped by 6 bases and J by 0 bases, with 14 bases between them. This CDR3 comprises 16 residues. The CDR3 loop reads CASRPRTDANTGELFF. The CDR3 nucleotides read TGTGCCAGCAGACCCAGGACAGACGCGAACACCGGGGAGCTGTTTTTT.

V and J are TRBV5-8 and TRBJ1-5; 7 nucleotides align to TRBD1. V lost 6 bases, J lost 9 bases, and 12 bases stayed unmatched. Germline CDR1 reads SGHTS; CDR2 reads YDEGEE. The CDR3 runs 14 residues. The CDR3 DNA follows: TGTGCCAGCACTATTCCCGGGACAGAGAGGCCCCAGCATTTT. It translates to CASTIPGTERPQHF. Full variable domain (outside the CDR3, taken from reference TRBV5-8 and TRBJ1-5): EAGVTQSPTHLIKTRGQQATLRCSPISGHTSVYWYQQALGLGLQFLLWYDEGEERNRGNFPPRFSGRQFPNYSSELNVNALELEDSALYLCASTIPGTERPQHFGDGTRLSIL.